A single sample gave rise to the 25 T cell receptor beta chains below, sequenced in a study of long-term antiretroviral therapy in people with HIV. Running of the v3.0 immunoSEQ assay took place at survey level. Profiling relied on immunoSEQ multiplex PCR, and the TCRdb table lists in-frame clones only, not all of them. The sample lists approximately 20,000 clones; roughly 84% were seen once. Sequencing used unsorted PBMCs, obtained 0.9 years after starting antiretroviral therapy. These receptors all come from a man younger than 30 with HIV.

The CDR3 loop is CASSVGGESTQYF. The CDR3 DNA reads as TGTGCCAGCAGCGTAGGTGGGGAATCGACCCAGTACTTC. This rearrangement joins TRBV9 to TRBJ2-5; no definite D call. Germline CDR1 reads SGDLS; CDR2 reads YYNGEE. This CDR3 contains 13 residues. Between the trimmed V and J ends, which lost 0 bases and 7 bases, there was a span of 10 bases.

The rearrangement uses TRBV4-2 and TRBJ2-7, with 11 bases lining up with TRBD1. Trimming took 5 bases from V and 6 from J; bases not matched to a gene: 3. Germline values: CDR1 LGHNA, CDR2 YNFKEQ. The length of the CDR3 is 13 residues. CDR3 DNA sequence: TGTGCCAGCAGCTTCGGACAGGGGGCCGAGCAGTACTTC. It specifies CASSFGQGAEQYF.

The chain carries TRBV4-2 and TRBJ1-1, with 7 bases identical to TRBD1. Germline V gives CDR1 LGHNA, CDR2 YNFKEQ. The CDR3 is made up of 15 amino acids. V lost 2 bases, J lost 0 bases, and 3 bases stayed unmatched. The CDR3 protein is CASSQTGDLNTEAFF. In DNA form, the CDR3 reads TGTGCCAGCAGCCAAACAGGGGACTTGAACACTGAAGCTTTCTTT.

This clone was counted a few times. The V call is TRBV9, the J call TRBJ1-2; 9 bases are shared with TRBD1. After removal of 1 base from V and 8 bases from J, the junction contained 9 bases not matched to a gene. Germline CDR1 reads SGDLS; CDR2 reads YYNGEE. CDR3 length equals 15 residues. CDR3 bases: TGTGCCAGCAGCGTAAGAGGGGGACAGGGATTAGGCTACACCTTC. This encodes CASSVRGGQGLGYTF.

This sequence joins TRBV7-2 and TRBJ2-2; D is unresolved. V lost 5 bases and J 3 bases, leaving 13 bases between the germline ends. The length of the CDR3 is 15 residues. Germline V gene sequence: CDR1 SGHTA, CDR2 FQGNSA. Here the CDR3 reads CASSHLYGYTGELFF. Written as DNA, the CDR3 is TGTGCCAGCAGCCACCTTTACGGCTACACCGGGGAGCTGTTTTTT.

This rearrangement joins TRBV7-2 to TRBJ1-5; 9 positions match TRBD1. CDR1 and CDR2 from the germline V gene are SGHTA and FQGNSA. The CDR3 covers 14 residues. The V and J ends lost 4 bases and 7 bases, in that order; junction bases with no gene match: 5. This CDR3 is CASSWTGVGQPQHF. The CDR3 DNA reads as TGTGCCAGCAGCTGGACAGGGGTGGGGCAGCCCCAGCATTTT.

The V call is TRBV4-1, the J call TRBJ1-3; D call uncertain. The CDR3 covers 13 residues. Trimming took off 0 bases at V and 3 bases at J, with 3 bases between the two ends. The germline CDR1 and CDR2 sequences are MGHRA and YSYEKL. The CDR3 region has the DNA TGCGCCAGCAGCCAAGACGGTGGAAACACCATATATTTT. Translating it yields CASSQDGGNTIYF.

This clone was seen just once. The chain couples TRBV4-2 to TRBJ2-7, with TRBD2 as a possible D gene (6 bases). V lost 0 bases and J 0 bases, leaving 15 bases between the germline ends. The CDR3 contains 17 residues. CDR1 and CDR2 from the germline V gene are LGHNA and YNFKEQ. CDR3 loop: CASSQDGAGRSSYEQYF. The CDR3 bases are TGTGCCAGCAGCCAAGACGGAGCGGGTCGGAGCTCCTACGAGCAGTACTTC.

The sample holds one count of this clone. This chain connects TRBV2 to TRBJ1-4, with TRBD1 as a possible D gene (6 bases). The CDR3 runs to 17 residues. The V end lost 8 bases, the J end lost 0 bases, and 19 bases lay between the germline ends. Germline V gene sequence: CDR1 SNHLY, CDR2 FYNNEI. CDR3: CASLGDIDKATNEKLFF. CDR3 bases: TGTGCCAGCCTTGGGGACATTGACAAAGCAACTAATGAAAAACTGTTTTTT.

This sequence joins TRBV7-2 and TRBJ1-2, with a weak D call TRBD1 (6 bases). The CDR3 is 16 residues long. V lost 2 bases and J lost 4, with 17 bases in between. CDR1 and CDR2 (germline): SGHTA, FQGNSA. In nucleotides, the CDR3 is TGTGCCAGCAGCTTACGTGGACAGCCGATATTCTATGGCTACACCTTC. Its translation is CASSLRGQPIFYGYTF.

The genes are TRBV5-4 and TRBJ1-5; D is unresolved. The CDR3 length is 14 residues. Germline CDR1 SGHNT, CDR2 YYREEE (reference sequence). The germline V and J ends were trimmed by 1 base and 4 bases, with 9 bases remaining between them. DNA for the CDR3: TGTGCCAGCAGCTTGCGGGGATTTAATCAGCCCCAGCATTTT. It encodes CASSLRGFNQPQHF.

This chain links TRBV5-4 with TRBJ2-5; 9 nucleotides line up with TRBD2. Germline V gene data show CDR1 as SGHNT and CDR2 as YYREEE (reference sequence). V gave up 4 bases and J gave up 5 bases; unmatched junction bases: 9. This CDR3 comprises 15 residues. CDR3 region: CASSPIAGEAETQYF. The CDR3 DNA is TGTGCCAGCAGCCCTATAGCGGGGGAGGCGGAGACCCAGTACTTC.

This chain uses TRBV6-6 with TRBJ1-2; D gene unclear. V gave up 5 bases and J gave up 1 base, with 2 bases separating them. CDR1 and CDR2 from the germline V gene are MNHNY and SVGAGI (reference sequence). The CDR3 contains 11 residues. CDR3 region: CASSVNYGYTF. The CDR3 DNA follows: TGTGCCAGCAGTGTTAACTATGGCTACACCTTC.

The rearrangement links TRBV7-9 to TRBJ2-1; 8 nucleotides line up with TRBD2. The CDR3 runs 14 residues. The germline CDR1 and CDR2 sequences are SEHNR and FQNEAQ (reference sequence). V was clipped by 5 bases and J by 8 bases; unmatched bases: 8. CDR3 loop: CASSPVGLVDEQFF. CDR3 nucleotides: TGTGCCAGCAGCCCCGTGGGACTAGTAGATGAGCAGTTCTTC.

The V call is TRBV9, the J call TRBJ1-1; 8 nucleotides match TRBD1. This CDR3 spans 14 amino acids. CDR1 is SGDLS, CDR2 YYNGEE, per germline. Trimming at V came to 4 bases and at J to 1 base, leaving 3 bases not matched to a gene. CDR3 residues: CASSQGAGNTEAFF. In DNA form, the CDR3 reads TGTGCCAGCAGCCAGGGGGCAGGGAACACTGAAGCTTTCTTT.

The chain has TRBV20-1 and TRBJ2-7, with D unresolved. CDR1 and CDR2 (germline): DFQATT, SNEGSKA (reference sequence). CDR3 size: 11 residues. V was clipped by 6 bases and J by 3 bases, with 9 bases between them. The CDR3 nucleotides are TGCAGTGCCCGTGGGTACTACGAGCAGTACGTC. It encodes CSARGYYEQYV.

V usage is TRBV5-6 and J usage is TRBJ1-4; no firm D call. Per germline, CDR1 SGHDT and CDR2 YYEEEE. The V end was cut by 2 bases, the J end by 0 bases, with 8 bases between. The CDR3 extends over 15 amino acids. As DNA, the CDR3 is TGTGCCAGCAGCTTTGGGGTAGCAACTAATGAAAAACTGTTTTTT. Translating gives CASSFGVATNEKLFF.

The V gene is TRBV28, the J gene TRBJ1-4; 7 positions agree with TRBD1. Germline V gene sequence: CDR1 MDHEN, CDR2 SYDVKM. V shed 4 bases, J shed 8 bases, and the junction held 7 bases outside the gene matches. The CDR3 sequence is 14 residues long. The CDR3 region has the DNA TGTGCCAGCAGTTCTCGGGACAGCAAAGAAAAACTGTTTTTT. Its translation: CASSSRDSKEKLFF.

CDR3 sequence: CASSMELRANSNQPQHF. The CDR3 DNA is TGTGCCAGTAGTATGGAATTGCGGGCCAATAGCAATCAGCCCCAGCATTTT. The rearrangement joins TRBV19 to TRBJ1-5; D not resolved. V lost 3 bases, J lost 0 bases, and 15 bases lay in between. The CDR3 totals 17 residues. The germline V gene encodes CDR1 LNHDA and CDR2 SQIVND (reference sequence).

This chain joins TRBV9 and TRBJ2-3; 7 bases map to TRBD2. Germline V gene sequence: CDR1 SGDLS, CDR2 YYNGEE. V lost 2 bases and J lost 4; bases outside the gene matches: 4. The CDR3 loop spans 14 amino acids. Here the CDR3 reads CASSVGGEPDTQYF. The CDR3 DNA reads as TGTGCCAGCAGCGTTGGGGGGGAGCCAGATACGCAGTATTTT.

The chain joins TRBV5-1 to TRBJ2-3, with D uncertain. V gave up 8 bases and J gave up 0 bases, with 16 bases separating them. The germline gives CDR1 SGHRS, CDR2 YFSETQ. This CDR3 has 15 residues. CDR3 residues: CASMPHGPSTDTQYF. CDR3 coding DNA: TGCGCCAGTATGCCGCATGGCCCTAGCACAGATACGCAGTATTTT. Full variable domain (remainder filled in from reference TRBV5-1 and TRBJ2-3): KAGVTQTPRYLIKTRGQQVTLSCSPISGHRSVSWYQQTPGQGLQFLFEYFSETQRNKGNFPGRFSGRQFSNSRSEMNVSTLELGDSALYLCASMPHGPSTDTQYFGPGTRLTVL.

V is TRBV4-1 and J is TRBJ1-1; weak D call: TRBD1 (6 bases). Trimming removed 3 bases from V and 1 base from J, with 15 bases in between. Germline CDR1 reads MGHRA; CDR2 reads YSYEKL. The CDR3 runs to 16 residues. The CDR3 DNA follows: TGCGCCAGCAGCCATTCTGAAGGGGGTTCGAACACTGAAGCTTTCTTT. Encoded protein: CASSHSEGGSNTEAFF.

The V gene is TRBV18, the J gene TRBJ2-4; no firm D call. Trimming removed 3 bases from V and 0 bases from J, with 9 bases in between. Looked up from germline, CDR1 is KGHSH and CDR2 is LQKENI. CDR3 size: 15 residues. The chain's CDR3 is CASSPDLIAKNIQYF. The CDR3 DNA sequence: TGTGCCAGCTCACCGGACCTAATAGCCAAAAACATTCAGTACTTC.

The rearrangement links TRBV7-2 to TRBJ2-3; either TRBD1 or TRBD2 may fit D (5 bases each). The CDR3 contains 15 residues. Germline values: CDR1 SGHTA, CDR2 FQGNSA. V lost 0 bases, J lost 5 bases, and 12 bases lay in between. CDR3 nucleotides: TGTGCCAGCAGCTTAGCCGGGGCGGCGGGAGATACGCAGTATTTT. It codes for CASSLAGAAGDTQYF.

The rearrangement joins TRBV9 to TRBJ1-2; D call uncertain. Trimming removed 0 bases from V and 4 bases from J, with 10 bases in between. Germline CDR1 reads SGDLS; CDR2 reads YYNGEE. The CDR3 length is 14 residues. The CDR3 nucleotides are TGTGCCAGCAGCGTAGGATCAGATAGCTATGGCTACACCTTC. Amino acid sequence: CASSVGSDSYGYTF. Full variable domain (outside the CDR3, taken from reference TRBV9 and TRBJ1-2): DSGVTQTPKHLITATGQRVTLRCSPRSGDLSVYWYQQSLDQGLQFLIQYYNGEERAKGNILERFSAQQFPDLHSELNLSSLELGDSALYFCASSVGSDSYGYTFGSGTRLTVV.